The 32 T cell receptor beta chains presented below share a single source sample, sequenced in a study of beta chain features in type 1 diabetes. Every bit of the isolated RNA underwent reverse transcription, so sequencing read expressed TCRB transcripts. This table comes from immunoSEQ multiplex PCR, and its TCRdb copy is limited to in-frame clones, with some not included. The table has 400,000 to 500,000 clones, around 14% seen once; the top ten hold roughly 0.035%. The sequenced sample consisted of naive CD4+ T cells from blood. These TCRs come from a man between 25 and 39 years old in good health.

The chain couples TRBV9 to TRBJ2-7; D unresolved. The CDR3 covers 10 residues. V was pared by 6 bases and J by 3 bases, with 4 bases between. The germline CDR1 and CDR2 sequences are SGDLS and YYNGEE. The DNA for the CDR3 is TGTGCCAGCACCGGCTACGAGCAGTACTTC. It is translated as CASTGYEQYF.

The table lists this clone with a few counts. This chain uses TRBV4-3 with TRBJ2-1; D is uncertain. The CDR3 has 13 residues. V lost 1 base and J lost 9, with 10 bases in between. Germline loops: CDR1 LGHNA, CDR2 YSLEER. The CDR3 here is CASSQVYWGEQFF. The CDR3 coding sequence is TGCGCCAGCAGCCAAGTATACTGGGGTGAGCAGTTCTTC.

The chain recombines TRBV6-5 with TRBJ2-7; the match to TRBD1 covers 7 bases. V trimming: 0 bases; J trimming: 5 bases; junction bases outside the gene matches: 4. Germline loops: CDR1 MNHEY, CDR2 SVGAGI. The CDR3 extends over 14 amino acids. As DNA, the CDR3 is TGTGCCAGCAGTTACTCCCGCAGGGGGAACGAGCAGTACTTC. Protein: CASSYSRRGNEQYF.

This clone was observed a few times. The chain joins TRBV21-1 to TRBJ2-4; the table gives TRBD1 as D, unverified against the DNA. TRBV21-1 is a known pseudogene. The CDR3 has 10 residues. The CDR3 nucleotides are TGTGCCAGCTACATCGTCATTCAGTACTTC. As protein: CASYIVIQYF.

The V call is TRBV10-3, the J call TRBJ2-3, with unresolved D. Germline V gene data show CDR1 as ENHRY and CDR2 as SYGVKD. The CDR3 is 14 residues long. Trimming took 7 bases from V and 2 from J, leaving 13 bases between them. The CDR3 is CAITAGQYTDTQYF. CDR3 sequence (DNA): TGTGCCATCACGGCCGGCCAGTACACAGATACGCAGTATTTT.

This clone occurred a few times. V gene TRBV27 combines with J gene TRBJ2-5; TRBD2 is a possible D gene (7 bases). CDR1 and CDR2 from the germline V gene are MNHEY and SMNVEV (reference sequence). The CDR3 extends over 15 amino acids. Deletions cut 4 bases from V and 5 bases from J, with 17 bases between. Here the CDR3 reads CASSSLGGLGETQYF. CDR3 nucleotide sequence: TGTGCCAGCAGTTCCCTCGGGGGGCTTGGGGAGACCCAGTACTTC.

A few counts support this clone. V and J are TRBV5-1 and TRBJ1-4; TRBD1 might be the D (6 bases). With 4 bases removed from V and 7 bases from J, the gap between germline ends came to 8 bases. CDR3 length: 12 amino acids. Germline values: CDR1 SGHRS, CDR2 YFSETQ. The CDR3 protein is CASSTQGEKLFF. The CDR3 DNA reads as TGCGCCAGCAGCACACAGGGTGAAAAACTGTTTTTT.

V is TRBV29-1 and J is TRBJ1-1; D remains ambiguous. The CDR3 spans 13 residues. Looked up from germline, CDR1 is SQVTM and CDR2 is ANQGSEA. Deletions cut 4 bases from V and 3 bases from J, with 12 bases between. The CDR3 reads CSVGSQPDTEAFF. For the CDR3, the DNA is TGCAGCGTTGGGTCCCAACCCGACACTGAAGCTTTCTTT.

This sequence joins TRBV7-6 and TRBJ2-2; 10 bases are a match to TRBD1. The CDR3 has 15 residues. The V gene's germline CDR1 is SGHVS and CDR2 FNYEAQ. The junction had 5 bases not matched to a gene; V was cut back by 6 bases and J by 4 bases. The CDR3 DNA reads as TGTGCCAGCAGTCCCGGGACAGGGGCCACCGGGGAGCTGTTTTTT. Its protein product is CASSPGTGATGELFF.

There are a few counts of this clone. V usage is TRBV7-2 and J usage is TRBJ2-1, with 9 bases lining up with TRBD2. The CDR3 covers 15 residues. The V segment lost 1 base and the J segment 4 bases; nucleotides outside the gene matches: 2. The V gene's germline CDR1 is SGHTA and CDR2 FQGNSA. The CDR3 sequence: CASSLVAGVYNEQFF. CDR3 nucleotides: TGTGCCAGCAGCTTAGTAGCGGGGGTTTACAATGAGCAGTTCTTC.

The gene calls are TRBV4-1 and TRBJ1-1; maybe TRBD1 (6 bases). The CDR3 is made up of 14 amino acids. V was shortened by 4 bases and J by 5 bases, with 14 bases between the two germline ends. Per the germline V gene, CDR1 is MGHRA and CDR2 is YSYEKL. CDR3 in amino acids: CASSRGDTGTEAFF. CDR3 coding DNA: TGCGCCAGCAGCCGGGGGGACACGGGGACTGAAGCTTTCTTT.

V is TRBV19 and J is TRBJ2-7; TRBD1 is a possible D gene (6 bases). V was pared by 2 bases and J by 3 bases, with 11 bases between. This CDR3 region has 14 residues. In germline, CDR1 is LNHDA, CDR2 SQIVND (reference sequence). The CDR3 sequence: CASSISAGDYEQYV. DNA for the CDR3: TGTGCCAGTAGTATATCGGCAGGGGACTACGAGCAGTACGTC.

There are a few counts of this clone. The chain has TRBV27 and TRBJ2-1; D ambiguous. CDR1 MNHEY and CDR2 SMNVEV come from the germline V gene (reference sequence). CDR3 length equals 13 residues. Trimming left V 7 bases short and J 0 bases short, with 7 bases between. CDR3 sequence: CASTKSSYNEQFF. The CDR3 nucleotides are TGTGCCAGCACAAAGAGCTCCTACAATGAGCAGTTCTTC.

This clone has only one observation. V and J are TRBV5-4 and TRBJ2-7; 8 bases match TRBD1. The CDR3 sequence is 14 residues long. V was clipped by 6 bases and J by 0 bases; unmatched bases: 5. Germline V gene data show CDR1 as SGHNT and CDR2 as YYREEE (reference sequence). Here the CDR3 reads CASNRDRNSYEQYV. DNA for the CDR3: TGTGCCAGCAACCGGGACAGGAACTCCTACGAGCAGTACGTC.

This clone was recorded many times. CDR3: CASSPRGATDTQYF. In nucleotides, the CDR3 is TGTGCCAGCAGCCCCCGGGGGGCCACAGATACGCAGTATTTT. J is TRBJ2-3 and V is TRBV7-9, with D perhaps matching TRBD2 (7 bases). The CDR3 totals 14 residues. From germline, CDR1 is SEHNR and CDR2 FQNEAQ (reference sequence). V was clipped by 5 bases and J by 2 bases, with 11 bases between them.

The chain links TRBV29-1 to TRBJ2-6; no clear D. The germline V and J ends were trimmed by 3 bases and 0 bases, with 6 bases remaining between them. The CDR3 consists of 14 residues. In germline, CDR1 is SQVTM, CDR2 ANQGSEA. The chain's CDR3 is CSVEIGSGANVLTF. Here the CDR3 DNA reads TGCAGCGTTGAGATCGGCTCTGGGGCCAACGTCCTGACTTTC.

The chain has TRBV6-5 and TRBJ1-5; D ambiguous. Germline CDR1 and CDR2: MNHEY and SVGAGI. V lost 6 bases and J lost 6, with 12 bases in between. CDR3 length equals 13 residues. This CDR3 is CASRDSMVQPQHF. The CDR3 bases are TGTGCCAGCAGGGATTCGATGGTTCAGCCCCAGCATTTT.

The rearrangement links TRBV4-1 to TRBJ1-2, with TRBD1 identical over 7 bases. CDR3 length equals 15 residues. The ends lost 2 bases at V and 8 bases at J; junction bases unmatched: 11. Germline V gene lookup returns CDR1 MGHRA and CDR2 YSYEKL. CDR3 in amino acids: CASSQRGADREGYTF. The CDR3, as DNA: TGCGCCAGCAGCCAACGGGGTGCAGACAGGGAAGGCTACACCTTC.

Only a few counts were recorded for this clone. The chain employs TRBV29-1 and TRBJ2-5; D is unclear. This CDR3 has 13 amino acids. Germline V gene lookup returns CDR1 SQVTM and CDR2 ANQGSEA. The germline V and J ends were trimmed by 8 bases and 5 bases, with 18 bases remaining between them. The CDR3 region is CSTAADGIETQYF. The CDR3 DNA reads as TGCAGCACCGCGGCGGACGGAATTGAGACCCAGTACTTC.

The rearrangement joins TRBV27 to TRBJ2-1, with 8 bases identical to TRBD2. V shed 6 bases and J 4 bases; nucleotides not matched to a gene: 8. The germline V gene has CDR1 MNHEY and CDR2 SMNVEV (reference sequence). This CDR3 has 15 residues. The chain's CDR3 is CASRRTSGIYNEQFF. For the CDR3, the DNA is TGTGCCAGCAGACGTACTAGCGGCATTTACAATGAGCAGTTCTTC.

This clone was detected a few times. The CDR3 nucleotides are TGTGCCACCAGCAGACCGGACAGGGGGCCTGTTGGCTACACCTTC. Translated: CATSRPDRGPVGYTF. The J gene is TRBJ1-2, the V gene TRBV15; 11 nucleotides match TRBD1. CDR1 and CDR2 from the germline V gene are LNHNV and YYDKDF (reference sequence). The CDR3 contains 15 residues. V trimming: 2 bases; J trimming: 7 bases; junction bases outside the gene matches: 6.

The chain recombines TRBV7-8 with TRBJ2-3; D tentatively fits TRBD1 or TRBD2 (5 bases each). Germline CDR1 SGHVS, CDR2 FQNEAQ. V lost 4 bases and J 5 bases, leaving 16 bases between the germline ends. The CDR3 runs 15 residues. CDR3 residues: CASSSTGTPGDTQYF. The CDR3 DNA follows: TGTGCCAGCAGCTCAACCGGGACCCCGGGAGATACGCAGTATTTT.

In its sample, this clone was seen a few times. This CDR3 is CASSLRLGPLGETQYF. The CDR3 DNA is TGTGCCAGCAGCTTAAGGCTGGGACCCCTAGGAGAGACCCAGTACTTC. The V gene is TRBV11-2, the J gene TRBJ2-5, with D perhaps being TRBD1 or TRBD2 (5 bases each). V lost 2 bases, J lost 4 bases, and 17 bases lay in between. The CDR3 spans 16 residues. Germline V CDR1 and CDR2: SGHAT, FQNNGV.

This clone was observed a few times. The gene calls are TRBV7-2 and TRBJ1-2, with D possibly being TRBD1 (5 bases). Germline V CDR1 and CDR2: SGHTA, FQGNSA. This CDR3 is 15 amino acids long. V lost 4 bases and J 4 bases, leaving 16 bases between the germline ends. The DNA for the CDR3 is TGTGCCAGCAGCTACTCGGGGACGCCGGCCTATGGCTACACCTTC. It encodes CASSYSGTPAYGYTF.

The table lists this clone with a few counts. The chain uses TRBV7-3 and TRBJ2-6, with a possible D match to TRBD1 (5 bases). Trimming removed 5 bases from V and 2 bases from J, with 10 bases in between. The CDR3 length is 15 residues. Germline V gene sequence: CDR1 SGHTA, CDR2 FQGTGA. The CDR3 loop is CASSPQGTGANVLTF. CDR3 in DNA: TGTGCCAGCAGCCCCCAGGGCACTGGGGCCAACGTCCTGACTTTC.

The rearrangement uses TRBV12-5 and TRBJ2-3, with D perhaps matching TRBD1 (6 bases). The CDR3 loop spans 15 amino acids. V was cut by 1 base and J by 4 bases, with 12 bases left in between. Germline V lookup: CDR1 LGHNT, CDR2 FRNRAP. This CDR3 reads CASGLGPTGSDTQYF. CDR3 bases: TGTGCTAGTGGTTTGGGCCCAACAGGGTCAGATACGCAGTATTTT.

This rearrangement joins TRBV7-2 to TRBJ2-2, with D tentatively TRBD1 (5 bases). The CDR3 totals 13 residues. Germline CDR1 SGHTA, CDR2 FQGNSA. Between the trimmed V and J ends, which lost 7 bases and 2 bases, there was a span of 8 bases. As DNA, the CDR3 is TGTGCCAGCATAGACAGCAACACCGGGGAGCTGTTTTTT. This encodes CASIDSNTGELFF.

Only a few counts were recorded for this clone. The J gene is TRBJ2-4, the V gene TRBV11-2, with 7 positions matching TRBD1. The junction had 5 bases not matched to a gene; V was cut back by 3 bases and J by 6 bases. CDR3 length equals 14 residues. CDR1 SGHAT and CDR2 FQNNGV come from the germline V gene. The DNA for the CDR3 is TGTGCCAGCAGCTTCGACAGGGTGGGAAACATTCAGTACTTC. Translating gives CASSFDRVGNIQYF.

This rearrangement joins TRBV7-8 to TRBJ2-2; TRBD2 matches at 14 bases. Germline CDR1 and CDR2: SGHVS and FQNEAQ. V trimming: 1 base; J trimming: 0 bases; junction bases outside the gene matches: 4. This CDR3 has 19 amino acids. The CDR3 here is CASSLVTSGRAANTGELFF. The CDR3 region has the DNA TGTGCCAGCAGCTTAGTGACTAGCGGGAGGGCCGCGAACACCGGGGAGCTGTTTTTT. The variable domain in full, completed from reference TRBV7-8 and TRBJ2-2, reads GAGVSQSPRYKVAKRGQDVALRCDPISGHVSLFWYQQALGQGPEFLTYFQNEAQLDKSGLPSDRFFAERPEGSVSTLKIQRTQQEDSAVYLCASSLVTSGRAANTGELFFGEGSRLTVL.

There are a few counts of this clone. This chain links TRBV12-1 with TRBJ2-7. TRBV12-1 is shown as a pseudogene. The CDR3 extends over 8 amino acids. The CDR3 sequence: CARAEQYV. The CDR3 DNA sequence: TGTGCAAGGGCCGAGCAGTACGTC.

This clone was detected a few times. The chain has TRBV11-2 and TRBJ2-7; D is unclear. CDR3 length equals 13 residues. V lost 1 base, J lost 4 bases, and 8 bases lay in between. Germline values: CDR1 SGHAT, CDR2 FQNNGV. This chain's CDR3 is CASSLVASYEQYV. The CDR3 bases are TGTGCCAGCAGCTTAGTCGCGAGTTACGAGCAGTACGTC.

The chain uses TRBV18 and TRBJ1-1; D might be TRBD1 (5 bases). CDR3 length: 13 residues. The V gene lost 3 bases and the J gene lost 5 bases, with 10 bases spanning the gap. The germline gives CDR1 KGHSH, CDR2 LQKENI. The chain's CDR3 is CASSPREGTEAFF. For the CDR3, the DNA is TGTGCCAGCTCACCGAGGGAGGGGACTGAAGCTTTCTTT.